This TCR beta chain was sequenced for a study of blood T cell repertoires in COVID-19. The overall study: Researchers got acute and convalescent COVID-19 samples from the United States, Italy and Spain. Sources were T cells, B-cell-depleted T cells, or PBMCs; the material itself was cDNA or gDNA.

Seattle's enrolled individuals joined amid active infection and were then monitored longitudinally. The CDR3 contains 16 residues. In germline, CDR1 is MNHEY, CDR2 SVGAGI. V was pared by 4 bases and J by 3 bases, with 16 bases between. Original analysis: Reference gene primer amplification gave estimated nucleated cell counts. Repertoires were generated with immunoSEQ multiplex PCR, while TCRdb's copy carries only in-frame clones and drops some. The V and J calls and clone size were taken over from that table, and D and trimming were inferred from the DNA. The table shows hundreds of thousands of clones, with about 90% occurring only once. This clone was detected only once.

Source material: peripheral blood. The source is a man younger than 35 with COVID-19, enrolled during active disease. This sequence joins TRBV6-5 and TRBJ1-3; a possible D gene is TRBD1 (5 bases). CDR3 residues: CASSFSRVGFGNTIYF. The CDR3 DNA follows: TGTGCCAGCAGTTTTTCCAGGGTGGGGTTTGGAAACACCATATATTTT.